This T cell receptor beta chain was identified during a study of blood T cell repertoires in COVID-19. Study background: The United States, Italy and Spain were the sources of the acute and convalescent COVID-19 samples.

Per the authors' pipeline: The authors estimated nucleated cell counts from reference gene primer amplification. Clones were read by immunoSEQ multiplex PCR, and TCRdb kept only the in-frame ones, dropping some. The V and J calls and the clone size are those of that table, but D and trimming were determined from the DNA. This table has around 340,000 clones, roughly 85% appearing once. In terms of age and location, participants ranged from roughly 18 to 95 years and lived in roughly 22 US areas. This CDR3 is 14 amino acids long. Deletions cut 2 bases from V and 1 base from J, with 8 bases between. In germline, CDR1 is SEHNR, CDR2 FQNEAQ (reference sequence).

The sequencing input was PBMCs or T cells enriched from blood (not recorded which). The receptor's source is a woman between 40 and 55 years old with acute COVID-19. This chain connects TRBV7-9 to TRBJ1-1; no reliable D call. DNA of the CDR3: TGTGCCAGCAGCTTACCCCGGGGGAACACTGAAGCTTTCTTT. Encoded protein: CASSLPRGNTEAFF. The variable domain in full, with the rest retrieved from reference TRBV7-9 and TRBJ1-1, is DTGVSQNPRHKITKRGQNVTFRCDPISEHNRLYWYRQTLGQGPEFLTYFQNEAQLEKSRLLSDRFSAERPKGSFSTLEIQRTEQGDSAMYLCASSLPRGNTEAFFGQGTRLTVV.